Listed below are T cell receptor beta chains from one sample, sequenced in a study of blood T cells in healthy people across ages. Each CDR3 protein is one row after TCRdb ran MiXCR on the 5' RACE reads. The sample records approximately 2,000,000 distinct CDR3 sequences, roughly two fifths being singletons. Sequenced material: blood. These TCRs come from a human donor in good health. Each CDR3 is given with its conserved first and last residue. Each record gives: J gene, clone size, D gene, V gene, CDR3 length, CDR3 DNA, CDR3 protein. A D gene is named only where the DNA matches it firmly. Size is omitted from some rows. Given values are once, few, many or a class for expanded clones.

J gene: TRBJ1-2
clone size: few
D gene: -
V gene: TRBV9
CDR3 length: 15
CDR3 DNA: TGTGCCAGCAGCGTAGATGAATGGGAAAGCGGAGGCTACACCTTC
CDR3 protein: CASSVDEWESGGYTF

J gene: TRBJ2-7
clone size: -
D gene: -
V gene: TRBV10-3
CDR3 length: 14
CDR3 DNA: TGTGCCATCAGTGAGTCGAGGGCGGAGGGTGAGCAGTACTTC
CDR3 protein: CAISESRAEGEQYF

J gene: TRBJ1-5
clone size: -
D gene: -
V gene: TRBV6-6
CDR3 length: 14
CDR3 DNA: TGTGCCGGCAGCAAACAGGGAATCAATCAGCCCCAGCATTTT
CDR3 protein: CAGSKQGINQPQHF

J gene: TRBJ2-3
clone size: -
D gene: TRBD1
V gene: TRBV6-2/TRBV6-3
CDR3 length: 18
CDR3 DNA: TGTGCCAGCAGTGGGCGCGGGGACAGGGGCTGGAGCACAGATACGCAGTATTTT
CDR3 protein: CASSGRGDRGWSTDTQYF

J gene: TRBJ2-1
clone size: few
D gene: -
V gene: TRBV6-1
CDR3 length: 14
CDR3 DNA: TGTGCCAGCAGTGCGCAGGGGAGGTACAATGAGCAGTTCTTC
CDR3 protein: CASSAQGRYNEQFF

J gene: TRBJ2-6
clone size: -
D gene: -
V gene: TRBV7-3
CDR3 length: 16
CDR3 DNA: TGTGCCAGCAGCCCGAAAGGGGGTGTTGGGGCCAACGTCCTGACTTTC
CDR3 protein: CASSPKGGVGANVLTF

J gene: TRBJ2-3
clone size: -
D gene: -
V gene: TRBV12-3/TRBV12-4
CDR3 length: 13
CDR3 DNA: TGTGCCAGCGGGGGGCACTACACAGATACGCAGTATTTT
CDR3 protein: CASGGHYTDTQYF

J gene: TRBJ1-6
clone size: few
D gene: -
V gene: TRBV28
CDR3 length: 14
CDR3 DNA: TGTGCCAGCAGGAATGACAGGAGAAATTCACCCCTCCACTTT
CDR3 protein: CASRNDRRNSPLHF

J gene: TRBJ2-1
clone size: -
D gene: -
V gene: TRBV7-2
CDR3 length: 16
CDR3 DNA: TGTGCCAGCAGCACCTTGACGGCGCCCTTCTTCAATGAGCAGTTCTTC
CDR3 protein: CASSTLTAPFFNEQFF

J gene: TRBJ2-3
clone size: -
D gene: -
V gene: TRBV20-1
CDR3 length: 16
CDR3 DNA: TGCAGTGCAAAAGGGGCCCCGACGAGGGGCACAGATACGCAGTATTTT
CDR3 protein: CSAKGAPTRGTDTQYF

J gene: TRBJ2-3
clone size: few
D gene: TRBD2
V gene: TRBV5-1
CDR3 length: 19
CDR3 DNA: TGCGCCAGCAGCCCGGGACTAGCGGGGGGACCCGATTTGTCGGGTACGCAGTATTTT
CDR3 protein: CASSPGLAGGPDLSGTQYF

J gene: TRBJ1-6
clone size: few
D gene: -
V gene: TRBV12-3/TRBV12-4
CDR3 length: 14
CDR3 DNA: TGTGCCAGCAGCTACCGGGTCGATAATTCACCCCTCCACTTT
CDR3 protein: CASSYRVDNSPLHF

J gene: TRBJ2-7
clone size: -
D gene: -
V gene: TRBV29-1
CDR3 length: 11
CDR3 DNA: TGCAGCGCCTGGGAGAACTACGAGCAGTACTTC
CDR3 protein: CSAWENYEQYF

J gene: TRBJ2-3
clone size: -
D gene: -
V gene: TRBV29-1
CDR3 length: 10
CDR3 DNA: TGCAGCCTCATCACAGATACGCAGTATTTT
CDR3 protein: CSLITDTQYF

J gene: TRBJ2-7
clone size: few
D gene: -
V gene: TRBV12-3/TRBV12-4
CDR3 length: 11
CDR3 DNA: TGTGCCATCCTAAGGGGGGCCGAGCAGTACTTC
CDR3 protein: CAILRGAEQYF

J gene: TRBJ2-3
clone size: -
D gene: -
V gene: TRBV7-2
CDR3 length: 14
CDR3 DNA: TGTGCCAGCAGCCCACGGTCCCGCGCCGATACGCAGTATTTT
CDR3 protein: CASSPRSRADTQYF

J gene: TRBJ2-3
clone size: few
D gene: -
V gene: TRBV15
CDR3 length: 14
CDR3 DNA: TGTGCCACCAGCAGAGCGGAGTTCACAGATACGCAGTATTTT
CDR3 protein: CATSRAEFTDTQYF

J gene: TRBJ1-4
clone size: few
D gene: TRBD1
V gene: TRBV9
CDR3 length: 16
CDR3 DNA: TGTGCCAGCAACGTGGGAACAGGGGGCTTATATGAAAAACTGTTTTTT
CDR3 protein: CASNVGTGGLYEKLFF

J gene: TRBJ1-1
clone size: many
D gene: TRBD1
V gene: TRBV7-6
CDR3 length: 14
CDR3 DNA: TGTGCCAGCAGTCGCCGGGACAGGCCCACCGAAGCTTTCTTT
CDR3 protein: CASSRRDRPTEAFF

J gene: TRBJ2-5
clone size: -
D gene: -
V gene: TRBV5-6
CDR3 length: 15
CDR3 DNA: TGTGCCAGCAGCTTTTCCGACAGGGACTTTTCGGAGCAGTACTTC
CDR3 protein: CASSFSDRDFSEQYF

J gene: TRBJ1-2
clone size: -
D gene: -
V gene: TRBV29-1
CDR3 length: 14
CDR3 DNA: TGCAGCGTTTCGGGGGGTAAGGTCGCTAATGGCTACACCTTC
CDR3 protein: CSVSGGKVANGYTF

J gene: TRBJ2-4
clone size: few
D gene: TRBD2
V gene: TRBV4-2
CDR3 length: 16
CDR3 DNA: TGTGCCAGCAGCCCACAAAGACTAGCGGAAGGGAACATTCAGTACTTC
CDR3 protein: CASSPQRLAEGNIQYF

J gene: TRBJ2-7
clone size: -
D gene: -
V gene: TRBV28
CDR3 length: 13
CDR3 DNA: TGTGCCAGCAAACAGATTTCCTCCTACGAGCAGTACTTC
CDR3 protein: CASKQISSYEQYF

J gene: TRBJ2-1
clone size: few
D gene: TRBD1
V gene: TRBV7-2
CDR3 length: 14
CDR3 DNA: TGTGCCAGCAGCTCTGGGACAGACGGGCATGAGCAGTTCTTC
CDR3 protein: CASSSGTDGHEQFF

J gene: TRBJ1-3
clone size: -
D gene: -
V gene: TRBV2
CDR3 length: 15
CDR3 DNA: TGTGCCAGCAGTATCTCTTCCCTAGAAGGAGACACCATATATTTT
CDR3 protein: CASSISSLEGDTIYF

J gene: TRBJ2-5
clone size: many
D gene: TRBD2
V gene: TRBV7-2
CDR3 length: 16
CDR3 DNA: TGTGCCAGCAGTTTAGGGTCTAGCGGGGCTCAAGAGACCCAGTACTTC
CDR3 protein: CASSLGSSGAQETQYF

J gene: TRBJ1-2
clone size: -
D gene: -
V gene: TRBV3-1
CDR3 length: 14
CDR3 DNA: TGTGCCAGCAGTCCCGGACACAACTTCTATGGCTACACCTTC
CDR3 protein: CASSPGHNFYGYTF

J gene: TRBJ2-1
clone size: -
D gene: -
V gene: TRBV7-2
CDR3 length: 16
CDR3 DNA: TGTGCCAGCAGATCAACTGGCGGGGGCTTCTACAATGAGCAGTTCTTC
CDR3 protein: CASRSTGGGFYNEQFF

J gene: TRBJ2-3
clone size: few
D gene: -
V gene: TRBV20-1
CDR3 length: 15
CDR3 DNA: TGCAGTGCTCCCGACAGAGAGAGGGGCACAGATACGCAGTATTTT
CDR3 protein: CSAPDRERGTDTQYF

J gene: TRBJ2-4
clone size: -
D gene: -
V gene: TRBV29-1
CDR3 length: 17
CDR3 DNA: TGCAGCGTTGAAGATTGGTCAGGGCCGGTGTTTAACAATGAGCAGTACTTC
CDR3 protein: CSVEDWSGPVFNNEQYF

J gene: TRBJ2-7
clone size: -
D gene: -
V gene: TRBV7-9
CDR3 length: 13
CDR3 DNA: TGTGCCAGCTCCGGAAACAGGATCTACGAGCAGTACTTC
CDR3 protein: CASSGNRIYEQYF

J gene: TRBJ1-5
clone size: -
D gene: TRBD1
V gene: TRBV7-8
CDR3 length: 14
CDR3 DNA: TGTGCCAGCAGCGAAGCAGGGGGCGATCAGCCCCAGCATTTT
CDR3 protein: CASSEAGGDQPQHF

J gene: TRBJ1-1
clone size: -
D gene: TRBD1
V gene: TRBV7-9
CDR3 length: 15
CDR3 DNA: TGTGCCAGCAGCTCCACAGGGGGATCAGTCACTGAAGCTTTCTTT
CDR3 protein: CASSSTGGSVTEAFF

J gene: TRBJ1-2
clone size: -
D gene: -
V gene: TRBV10-3
CDR3 length: 13
CDR3 DNA: TGTGCCATCAGTGAGGGACCTAACCATGGCTACACCTTC
CDR3 protein: CAISEGPNHGYTF

J gene: TRBJ1-2
clone size: once
D gene: TRBD1
V gene: TRBV4-3
CDR3 length: 15
CDR3 DNA: TGCGCCAGCAGCCCCGGGACAGGCCTCCTCATAGGCTACACCTTC
CDR3 protein: CASSPGTGLLIGYTF

J gene: TRBJ2-5
clone size: -
D gene: -
V gene: TRBV4-3
CDR3 length: 14
CDR3 DNA: TGCGCCAGCAGCCAATCCCTCGGAATTGAGACCCAGTACTTC
CDR3 protein: CASSQSLGIETQYF

J gene: TRBJ2-7
clone size: few
D gene: -
V gene: TRBV7-2
CDR3 length: 13
CDR3 DNA: TGTGCCAGCAGCACAGAGGACAACTACGAGCAGTACTTC
CDR3 protein: CASSTEDNYEQYF

J gene: TRBJ1-1
clone size: -
D gene: -
V gene: TRBV13
CDR3 length: 15
CDR3 DNA: TGTGCCAGCAGCACCGGACCGAGCATGAACATTGAAGCTTTCTTT
CDR3 protein: CASSTGPSMNIEAFF

J gene: TRBJ2-1
clone size: -
D gene: -
V gene: TRBV6-2/TRBV6-3
CDR3 length: 12
CDR3 DNA: TGTGCCAGCACGGCAGTCTACAATGAGCAGTTCTTC
CDR3 protein: CASTAVYNEQFF

J gene: TRBJ1-6
clone size: few
D gene: -
V gene: TRBV7-9
CDR3 length: 15
CDR3 DNA: TGTGCCAGCAGCTTAGGCAACTCCTATAATTCACCCCTCCACTTT
CDR3 protein: CASSLGNSYNSPLHF

J gene: TRBJ2-3
clone size: once
D gene: -
V gene: TRBV6-2/TRBV6-3
CDR3 length: 16
CDR3 DNA: TGTCCCAGCAGTTCCATCCCCCAGGGCGGCACAGATACGCAGTATTTT
CDR3 protein: CPSSSIPQGGTDTQYF